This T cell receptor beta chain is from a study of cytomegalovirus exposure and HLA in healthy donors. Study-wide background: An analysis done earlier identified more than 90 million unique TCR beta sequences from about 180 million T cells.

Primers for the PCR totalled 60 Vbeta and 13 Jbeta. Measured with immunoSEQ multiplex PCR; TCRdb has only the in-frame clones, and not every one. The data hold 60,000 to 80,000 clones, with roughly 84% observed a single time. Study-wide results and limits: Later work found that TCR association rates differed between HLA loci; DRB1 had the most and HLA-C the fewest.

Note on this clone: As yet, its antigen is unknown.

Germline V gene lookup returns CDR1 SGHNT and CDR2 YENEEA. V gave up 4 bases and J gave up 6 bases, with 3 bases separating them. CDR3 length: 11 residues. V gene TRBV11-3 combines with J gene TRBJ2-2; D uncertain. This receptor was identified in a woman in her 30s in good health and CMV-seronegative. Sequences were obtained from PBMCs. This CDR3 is CASSSSGELFF. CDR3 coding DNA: TGTGCCAGCAGCTCCTCCGGGGAGCTGTTTTTT.